This TCR beta chain is drawn from a study of T cell responses to AZD1222 COVID-19 vaccine. Study-wide results and limits: Samples come after the peak T cell response, not at day 14. Among AZD1222 vaccinees, only 5 to 7 were seropositive at baseline. The donors showed a predominance of white British ancestry and of females, with possible underestimation of clonal diversity. Mapped onto spike, vaccine-associated CD4 TCRs spanned it and were dominant at 160-218 and 743-854.

As concerns this clone: Its antigen remains unknown.

Produced via immunoSEQ multiplex PCR; TCRdb's table is partial and in-frame only. The sample includes around 110,000 clones, 70% to 90% of them seen just once. This specimen consisted of peripheral blood, obtained on day 0 of MenACWY control vaccination. The sequence came from an adult in good health.

The CDR3 region is CASSLTVEWSDTQYF. In DNA form, the CDR3 reads TGTGCCAGCAGCTTAACGGTCGAGTGGTCAGATACGCAGTATTTT. The chain carries TRBV11-1 and TRBJ2-3; D gene unclear. The V gene's germline CDR1 is SGHAT and CDR2 FQDESV (reference sequence). The V end lost 2 bases, the J end lost 4 bases, and 13 bases lay between the germline ends. The CDR3 is 15 residues long.